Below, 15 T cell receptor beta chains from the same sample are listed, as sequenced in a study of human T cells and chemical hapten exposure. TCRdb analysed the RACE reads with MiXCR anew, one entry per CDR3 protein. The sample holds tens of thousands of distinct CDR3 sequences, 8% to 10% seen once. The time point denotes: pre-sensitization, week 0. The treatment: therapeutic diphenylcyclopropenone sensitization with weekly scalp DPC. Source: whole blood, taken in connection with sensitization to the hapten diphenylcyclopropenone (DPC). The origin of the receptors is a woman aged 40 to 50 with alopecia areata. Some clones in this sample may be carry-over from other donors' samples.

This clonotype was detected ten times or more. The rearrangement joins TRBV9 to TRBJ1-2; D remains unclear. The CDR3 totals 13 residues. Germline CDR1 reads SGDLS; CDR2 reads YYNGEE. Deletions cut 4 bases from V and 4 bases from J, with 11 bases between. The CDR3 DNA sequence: TGTGCCAGCAGCACCTCCTATTCCTATGGCTACACCTTC. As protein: CASSTSYSYGYTF.

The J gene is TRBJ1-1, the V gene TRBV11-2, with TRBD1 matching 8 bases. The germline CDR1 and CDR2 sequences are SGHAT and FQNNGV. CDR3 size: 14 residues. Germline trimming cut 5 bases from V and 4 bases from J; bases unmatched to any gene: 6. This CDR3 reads CASSPGQGITEAFF. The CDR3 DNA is TGTGCCAGCAGCCCAGGACAGGGAATCACTGAAGCTTTCTTT. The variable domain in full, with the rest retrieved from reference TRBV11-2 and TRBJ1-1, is EAGVAQSPRYKIIEKRQSVAFWCNPISGHATLYWYQQILGQGPKLLIQFQNNGVVDDSQLPKDRFSAERLKGVDSTLKIQPAKLEDSAVYLCASSPGQGITEAFFGQGTRLTVV.

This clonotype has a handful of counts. The CDR3 region has the DNA TGCGCCAGCAGCCCAGCTGGACAGTACTATGGCTACACCTTC. This translates into CASSPAGQYYGYTF. The rearrangement uses TRBV5-1 and TRBJ1-2; tentatively, D is TRBD1 (6 bases). Germline CDR1 SGHRS, CDR2 YFSETQ. The CDR3 has 14 amino acids. Trimming shortened V by 4 bases and J by 3 bases, and 13 bases separated the two germline ends.

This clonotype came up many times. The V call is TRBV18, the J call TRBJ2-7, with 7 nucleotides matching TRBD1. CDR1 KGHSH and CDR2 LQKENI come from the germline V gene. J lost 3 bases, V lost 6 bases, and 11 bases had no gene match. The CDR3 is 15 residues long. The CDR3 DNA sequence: TGTGCCAGCTCCCGCCGGACAGGTCACGGCTACGAGCAGTACTTC. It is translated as CASSRRTGHGYEQYF.

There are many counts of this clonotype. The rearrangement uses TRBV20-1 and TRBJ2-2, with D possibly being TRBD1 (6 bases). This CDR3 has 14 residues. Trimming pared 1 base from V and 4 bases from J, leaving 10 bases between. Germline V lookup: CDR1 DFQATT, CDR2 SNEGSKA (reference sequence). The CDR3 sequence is CSARGTVFTGELFF. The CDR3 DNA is TGCAGTGCTAGAGGGACAGTCTTCACCGGGGAGCTGTTTTTT.

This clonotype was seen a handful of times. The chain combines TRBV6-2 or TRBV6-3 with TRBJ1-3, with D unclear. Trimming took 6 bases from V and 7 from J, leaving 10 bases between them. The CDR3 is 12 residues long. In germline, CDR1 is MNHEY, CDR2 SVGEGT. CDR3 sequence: CASSSRRNTIYF. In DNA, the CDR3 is TGTGCCAGCAGCTCACGACGGAACACCATATATTTT.

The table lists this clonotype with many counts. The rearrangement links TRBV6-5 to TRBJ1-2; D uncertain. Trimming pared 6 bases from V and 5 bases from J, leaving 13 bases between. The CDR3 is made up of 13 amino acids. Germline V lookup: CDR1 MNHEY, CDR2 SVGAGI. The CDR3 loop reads CASRQSEEYGYTF. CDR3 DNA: TGTGCCAGCAGACAATCGGAGGAGTATGGCTACACCTTC.

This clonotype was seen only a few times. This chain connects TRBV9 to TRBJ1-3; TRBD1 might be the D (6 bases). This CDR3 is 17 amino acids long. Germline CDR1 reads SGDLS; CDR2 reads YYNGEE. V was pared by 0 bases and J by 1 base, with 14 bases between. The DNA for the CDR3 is TGTGCCAGCAGCGTAGGGCCCGGGGGGGCATCTGGAAACACCATATATTTT. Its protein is CASSVGPGGASGNTIYF.

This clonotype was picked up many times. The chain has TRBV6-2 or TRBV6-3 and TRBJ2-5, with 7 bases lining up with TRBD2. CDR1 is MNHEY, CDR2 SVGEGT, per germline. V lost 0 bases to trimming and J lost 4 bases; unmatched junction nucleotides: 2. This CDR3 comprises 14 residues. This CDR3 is CASSYSGGGETQYF. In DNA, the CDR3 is TGTGCCAGCAGTTACTCGGGCGGGGGAGAGACCCAGTACTTC.

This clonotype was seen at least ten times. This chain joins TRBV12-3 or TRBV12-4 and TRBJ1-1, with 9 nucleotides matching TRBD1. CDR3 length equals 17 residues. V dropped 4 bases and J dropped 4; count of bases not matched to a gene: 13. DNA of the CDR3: TGTGCCAGCAGTTCTCGTCCCGGGACAGGGAAGGGCACTGAAGCTTTCTTT. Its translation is CASSSRPGTGKGTEAFF.

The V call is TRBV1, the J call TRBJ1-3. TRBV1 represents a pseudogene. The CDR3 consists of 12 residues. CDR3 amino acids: CTSSQGGNTIYF. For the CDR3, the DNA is TGCACCAGCAGCCAAGGTGGAAACACCATATATTTT.

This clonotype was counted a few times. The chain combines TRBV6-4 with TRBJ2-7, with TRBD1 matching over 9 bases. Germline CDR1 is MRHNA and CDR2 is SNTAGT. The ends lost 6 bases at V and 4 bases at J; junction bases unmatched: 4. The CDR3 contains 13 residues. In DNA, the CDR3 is TGTGCCAGCAGACAGGGGGCTAGGTACGAGCAGTACTTC. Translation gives CASRQGARYEQYF.

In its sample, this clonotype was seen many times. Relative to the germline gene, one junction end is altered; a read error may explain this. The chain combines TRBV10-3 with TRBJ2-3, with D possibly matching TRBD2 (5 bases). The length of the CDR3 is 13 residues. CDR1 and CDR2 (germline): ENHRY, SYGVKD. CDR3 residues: CAIESGGTHTQYF. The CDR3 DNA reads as TGTGCCATTGAATCAGGAGGCACACATACGCAGTATTTT.

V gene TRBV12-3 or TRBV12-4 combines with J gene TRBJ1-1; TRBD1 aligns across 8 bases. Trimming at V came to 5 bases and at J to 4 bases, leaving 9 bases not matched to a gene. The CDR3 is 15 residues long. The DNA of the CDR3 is TGTGCCAGCAGTCCCCAACAGGGGGGGGGCACTGAAGCTTTCTTT. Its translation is CASSPQQGGGTEAFF.

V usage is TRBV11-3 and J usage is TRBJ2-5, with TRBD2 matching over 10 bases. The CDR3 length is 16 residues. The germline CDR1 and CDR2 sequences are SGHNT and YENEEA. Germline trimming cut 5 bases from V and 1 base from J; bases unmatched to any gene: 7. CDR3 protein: CASSRGVAGGQETQYF. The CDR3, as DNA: TGTGCCAGCAGCCGTGGTGTAGCGGGGGGCCAAGAGACCCAGTACTTC.